The entry that follows covers one T cell receptor (beta chain) sequence. These data originate in a study of blood T cell repertoires in COVID-19. Study background: From the United States, Italy and Spain came samples of acute and convalescent COVID-19. PBMCs, B-cell-depleted T cells, or T cells provided the cDNA or gDNA that made up the material.

Germline CDR1 MGHRA, CDR2 YSYEKL. Losses at the gene ends were 3 bases for V and 5 bases for J; bases not matched to a gene: 13. The CDR3 runs 18 residues. In the source study's methods: Reference gene primer amplification yielded estimated nucleated cell counts. Here immunoSEQ multiplex PCR was the method, and the copy in TCRdb shows in-frame clones only, minus some. D and trimming were read from the DNA, whereas the V and J calls and clone size are those reported in that table. Of 250,000 to 300,000 clones listed, about 88% are singletons. The source of this sequence is a young man with active or convalescent COVID-19. The sample was peripheral blood. The chain carries TRBV4-1 and TRBJ2-2; 9 bases match TRBD1. The CDR3 DNA is TGCGCCAGCAGCCAGAGAAATACAGGGGGCGTAGGGACCGGGGAGCTGTTTTTT. This translates into CASSQRNTGGVGTGELFF.